This T cell receptor (beta chain) was identified during a study of blood T cell repertoires in COVID-19. The overall study: Sample material is recorded as cDNA or gDNA derived from T cells, B-cell-depleted T cells, or PBMCs.

Recovered status in Cohort 3 required two negative PCRs, clearance, or symptom resolution. In the authors' workflow: The assay estimated nucleated cells by amplifying reference gene primers. TCRdb keeps only in-frame clones here, not all; method: immunoSEQ multiplex PCR. D and trimming were read from the DNA, whereas the V and J calls and clone size are those reported in that table. The sample records 300,000 to 450,000 clones, 85% to 90% being singletons. The CDR3 consists of 17 residues. The ends lost 0 bases at V and 5 bases at J; junction bases unmatched: 10. Germline V gene sequence: CDR1 SGHAT, CDR2 FQNNGV.

The gene calls are TRBV11-2 and TRBJ2-7, with 10 bases fitting TRBD1. The specimen was PBMCs or T cells enriched from blood (not recorded which). This clonotype was obtained from a woman aged 18-29 years who had recovered from COVID-19. CDR3 coding DNA: TGTGCCAGCAGCTTAGATCTGGGGACAGGGGCTGTCCACGAGCAGTACTTC. Translation gives CASSLDLGTGAVHEQYF.